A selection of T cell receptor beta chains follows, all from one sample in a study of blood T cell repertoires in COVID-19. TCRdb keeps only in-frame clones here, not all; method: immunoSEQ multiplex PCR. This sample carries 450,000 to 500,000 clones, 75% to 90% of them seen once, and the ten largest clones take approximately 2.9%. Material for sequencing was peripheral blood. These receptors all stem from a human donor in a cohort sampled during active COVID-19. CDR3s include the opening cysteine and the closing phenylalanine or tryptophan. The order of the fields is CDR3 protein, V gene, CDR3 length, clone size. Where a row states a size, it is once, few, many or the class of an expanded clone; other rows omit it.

CSASPGTSYINEQFF TRBV20-1 15 .
CASSLGRAGYDEQYF TRBV7-9 15 .
CATSGRLAGGVQDTQYF TRBV15 17 .
CAWSVGRAGANVLTF TRBV30 15 .
CASSARTVGDFEQFF TRBV6-5 15 .
CASSERTSGYEQYF TRBV27 14 .
CASSLDRGRANTIYF TRBV11-2 15 .
CAWKEQGAWYGYTF TRBV30 14 .
CASSQDHGDTQYF TRBV4-2 13 .
CASSESGSGKVNEQYF TRBV10-1 16 .
CASSLEGNYGYTF TRBV7-2 13 .
CASSFPTSGSSYNEQFF TRBV11-2 17 .
CSASPPGQGAGAYEQYF TRBV20-1 17 .
CASSENKGGFYNEQFF TRBV10-2 16 .
CASSTKQGAGYEQYF TRBV28 15 few
CASSSVGAQGSEKLFF TRBV5-6 16 .
CASQQAFGNTEAFF TRBV6-5 14 .
CASSESTGAEQYF TRBV18 13 few
CASSVVSSGDSPLHF TRBV9 15 once
CASTVSGNTEAFF TRBV11-2 13 .
CSASQGAGQPQHF TRBV20-1 13 .
CASKMDLLAPYEQYF TRBV27 15 .
CASKDPRVEKLFF TRBV6-5 13 once
CASSYRHPDSGNTIYF TRBV6-5 16 .
CAWSEGTGYGYTF TRBV30 13 .
CASSEYSAVRGYEQYF TRBV25-1 16 .
CASSYADRGREQYF TRBV6-5 14 .
CASSQGDREVDEAFF TRBV4-1 15 few
CASSSPRTGTSYEQYF TRBV6-5 16 .
CASSQDVRQGDSNTEAFF TRBV3-1/TRBV3-2 18 .
CASSRIPGSGLGETQYF TRBV7-9 17 .
CASSPLRVGTEAFF TRBV7-3 14 .
CASSAREDQPQHF TRBV6-6 13 once